This T cell receptor (beta chain) was captured in a study of blood T cells in healthy people across ages. Notes on the study in general: A greater number of naive CD4+ cells and higher diversity distinguished long-lived donors from aged donors.

With regard to this clonotype: Its antigen is unknown.

Trimming shortened V by 0 bases and J by 0 bases, and 10 bases separated the two germline ends. Germline V gives CDR1 SGHRS, CDR2 YFSETQ. This CDR3 is 16 amino acids long. Alongside a J-beta primer mix, a sample-barcoded 5' primer served in a second PCR lasting 7 to 11 cycles. TCRdb ran MiXCR on the 5' RACE reads and lists one entry per CDR3 protein. Among over a million distinct CDR3 sequences listed, roughly 24% were seen once. These data were also filed under a second study, of T cells of mothers and their children.

The rearrangement joins TRBV5-1 to TRBJ2-4; weak D call: TRBD2 (5 bases). Sequencing was done on a sample of blood. The TCR was taken from a girl aged 2 to 10 in good health. Written as DNA, the CDR3 is TGCGCCAGCAGCTTGGACGGGAATCTAGCCAAAAACATTCAGTACTTC. It is translated as CASSLDGNLAKNIQYF.